The rows below give T cell receptor beta chains drawn from one sample of a study of shared clonotypes between healthy human individuals. Data came from immunoSEQ multiplex PCR; TCRdb stores just in-frame clones and leaves some out. The data contain roughly 1 million clones, 60% to 80% of them singletons. Sequencing was performed on memory CD4+ T cells sorted from blood. The receptors shown here come from a man between 18 and 35 years old in good health. The CDR3 runs from the conserved cysteine through the conserved F or W. D genes are given only for firm matches. The size entry is marked missing in some rows and otherwise reads once, few, many or a size class.

>TRBV1|NA|TRBJ1-1|NA
TGCACCAGCAGCCGCGGGGCTGAAGCTTTCTTT
CTSSRGAEAFF
>TRBV6-1|NA|TRBJ1-2|NA
TGTGCCAGCAGTCTGGGACTTAACTATGGCTACACCTTC
CASSLGLNYGYTF
>TRBV6-5|NA|TRBJ1-1|NA
TGTGCCAGCAGTGGCTCTGGATTCGAAGCTTTCTTT
CASSGSGFEAFF
>TRBV6-6|NA|TRBJ2-7|NA
TGTGCCAGCAGTGGGTTAGGGTCCCTCTACGAGCAGTACTTC
CASSGLGSLYEQYF
>TRBV30|NA|TRBJ2-2|NA
TGTGCCTGGAAGGAGGGCACCTGGCCCGGGGAGCTGTTTTTT
CAWKEGTWPGELFF
>TRBV7-7|NA|TRBJ2-4|NA
TGTGCTAGCAGCTTAGATCACGGGGACATTCAGTACTTC
CASSLDHGDIQYF
>TRBV10-1|NA|TRBJ2-2|TRBD1
TGCGCCAGCAGTGAGGCCGGGACAGGGCCCGGGGAGCTGTTTTTT
CASSEAGTGPGELFF
>TRBV5-4|NA|TRBJ1-3|NA
TGTGCCAGCAGCTCAGCAGGGCAAATAAACACCATATATTTT
CASSSAGQINTIYF
>TRBV5-4|NA|TRBJ2-4|TRBD1
TGTGCCAGCAGCACTGGACAGGGGAGCATTCAGTACTTC
CASSTGQGSIQYF
>TRBV28|NA|TRBJ2-5|NA
TGTGCCAGCAGTTTATGGGACACCCAAGAGACCCAGTACTTC
CASSLWDTQETQYF
>TRBV6-5|NA|TRBJ1-2|NA
TGTGCCAGCAGTTACTCGTCCTTCGGGGGCCCAAATGGCTACACCTTC
CASSYSSFGGPNGYTF
>TRBV10-3|few|TRBJ2-7|NA
TGTGCCATCACCTCTCATGGCAGCGGTGGCGAGCAGTACTTC
CAITSHGSGGEQYF
>TRBV7-3|NA|TRBJ2-1|NA
TGTGCCAGCAGCCAATTGGGTGGGTATGAGCAGTTCTTC
CASSQLGGYEQFF
>TRBV5-6|NA|TRBJ1-2|NA
TGTGCCAGCGCCCCCGGTGGGGTCTATGGCTACACCTTC
CASAPGGVYGYTF
>TRBV5-5|few|TRBJ1-5|NA
TGTGCCAGCAGCTTGAGTGGTAGGGGGGAGCCCCAGCATTTT
CASSLSGRGEPQHF
>TRBV6-5|NA|TRBJ1-2|NA
TGTGCCAGCAGTTACAAGAAGTGGGGCTATGGCTACACCTTC
CASSYKKWGYGYTF
>TRBV18|NA|TRBJ1-1|NA
TGTGCCAGCTCACCACCGGGGGGAGGGTGGACTGAAGCTTTCTTT
CASSPPGGGWTEAFF
>TRBV10-1|NA|TRBJ1-4|NA
TGCGCCGCGTCTGCCCAACAGGGCGCGGAAGAAAAACTGTTTTTT
CAASAQQGAEEKLFF
>TRBV5-1|NA|TRBJ2-7|NA
TGCGCCAGCAGCTCGGACCTTTCCTACGAGCAGTACTTC
CASSSDLSYEQYF
>TRBV19|few|TRBJ1-5|NA
TGTGCCAGTAGGAGGACAGCCCATCAGCCCCAGCATTTT
CASRRTAHQPQHF
>TRBV19|NA|TRBJ2-6|NA
TGTGCCAGTAGTATTGGTAGGACAGATCCTTCTTCTGGGGCCAACGTCCTGACTTTC
CASSIGRTDPSSGANVLTF
>TRBV18|few|TRBJ2-1|TRBD2
TGTGCCAGCTCACCACGGACTAGCGGGGGCACCTACAATGAGCAGTTCTTC
CASSPRTSGGTYNEQFF
>TRBV27|NA|TRBJ1-2|TRBD1
TGTGCCAGCAGGGGACTGGACAGGGGAGAATATGGCTACACCTTC
CASRGLDRGEYGYTF
>TRBV10-3|NA|TRBJ2-1|TRBD1
TGTGCCATCAGAGCCGGGACAGGGTCATACAATGAGCAGTTCTTC
CAIRAGTGSYNEQFF
>TRBV28|NA|TRBJ1-1|NA
TGTGCCAGCAGTTCGTTCCCCGGGACACCCGTCCGGACTGAAGCTTTCTTT
CASSSFPGTPVRTEAFF
>TRBV28|NA|TRBJ2-7|NA
TGTGCCAGCACCATTGGGGGAGAACAGGGTCTCTCCTACGAGCAGTACTTC
CASTIGGEQGLSYEQYF
>TRBV15|NA|TRBJ2-3|NA
TGTGCCACCAGCACAGGAGCGGGCCCTAGAGATACGCAGTATTTT
CATSTGAGPRDTQYF
>TRBV10-3|NA|TRBJ2-7|TRBD1
TGTGCCATCAGCTTTCAGGGGGACGAGCAGTACTTC
CAISFQGDEQYF
>TRBV7-2|few|TRBJ1-2|TRBD1
TGTGCCAGCAGCCTAGGACAGGGCCGGGGCTACACCTTC
CASSLGQGRGYTF
>TRBV27|few|TRBJ1-6|NA
TGTGCCAGCAGTTTATCGGGGGTGGGGAATTCACCCCTCCACTTT
CASSLSGVGNSPLHF
>TRBV30|NA|TRBJ1-2|NA
TGTGCCTGGAGTGACACCTCTTATGGCTACACCTTC
CAWSDTSYGYTF
>TRBV18|NA|TRBJ2-4|NA
TGTGCCAGCTCACCACCGAAGGGGACCAACGACAAAAACATTCAGTACTTC
CASSPPKGTNDKNIQYF
>TRBV5-4|NA|TRBJ2-2|NA
TGTGCCAGCAGCTTGGGTACGGGGGCGTTCACCGGGGAGCTGTTTTTT
CASSLGTGAFTGELFF
>TRBV4-3|NA|TRBJ1-1|NA
TGCGCCAGCAGCCAAGATGGGGCGCAGGGAGAGGCCACTGAAGCTTTCTTT
CASSQDGAQGEATEAFF
>TRBV30|many|TRBJ1-6|NA
TGTGCCTCCTCCCCAGGGGATAATTCACCCCTCCACTTT
CASSPGDNSPLHF
>TRBV5-5|once|TRBJ2-5|TRBD2
TGTGCCAGCAGCTTTTTGGCTAGCGGGGGGCCAGTTCAAGAGACCCAGTACTTC
CASSFLASGGPVQETQYF
>TRBV6-1|NA|TRBJ2-1|TRBD2
TGTGCCAGCAGTGCTAGCGGGGGTAATGAGCAGTTCTTC
CASSASGGNEQFF
>TRBV7-6|few|TRBJ2-6|NA
TGTGCCAGCAGCTTATCGGGGGCCTCTGGGGCCAACGTCCTGACTTTC
CASSLSGASGANVLTF
>TRBV29-1|NA|TRBJ1-1|NA
TGCAGCGCCCAGAATGGGAGGGGCACTGAAGCTTTCTTT
CSAQNGRGTEAFF